This TCR beta chain was recorded in a study of blood T cells in healthy people across ages. A remark on this clonotype: The antigen is unknown.

A sample-barcoded 5' primer and a J-beta primer mix were used in a second PCR of roughly 7 to 11 cycles. A template-switch adaptor containing 12 random nucleotides labeled each cDNA molecule. TCRdb re-analysed the 5' RACE reads in MiXCR, keeping a single row per CDR3 protein. The sample shows more than 650,000 distinct CDR3 sequences, 53% of them seen only once. Regarding the study as a whole: Among T cells, TCR beta diversity per million cells dropped roughly linearly as age rose.

The germline gives CDR1 SGHRS, CDR2 YFSETQ. V lost 1 base to trimming and J lost 4 bases, with 15 bases between them. This CDR3 region has 16 residues. The receptor was isolated from an elderly man in good health. Material for sequencing was blood. The chain employs TRBV5-1 and TRBJ2-1, with TRBD2 as a possible D gene (6 bases). The CDR3 loop is CASSLFSRGLYNEQFF. The DNA of the CDR3 is TGCGCCAGCAGCTTGTTCTCGCGGGGCTTGTACAATGAGCAGTTCTTC. The whole variable domain, remainder taken from reference TRBV5-1 and TRBJ2-1, is KAGVTQTPRYLIKTRGQQVTLSCSPISGHRSVSWYQQTPGQGLQFLFEYFSETQRNKGNFPGRFSGRQFSNSRSEMNVSTLELGDSALYLCASSLFSRGLYNEQFFGPGTRLTVL.